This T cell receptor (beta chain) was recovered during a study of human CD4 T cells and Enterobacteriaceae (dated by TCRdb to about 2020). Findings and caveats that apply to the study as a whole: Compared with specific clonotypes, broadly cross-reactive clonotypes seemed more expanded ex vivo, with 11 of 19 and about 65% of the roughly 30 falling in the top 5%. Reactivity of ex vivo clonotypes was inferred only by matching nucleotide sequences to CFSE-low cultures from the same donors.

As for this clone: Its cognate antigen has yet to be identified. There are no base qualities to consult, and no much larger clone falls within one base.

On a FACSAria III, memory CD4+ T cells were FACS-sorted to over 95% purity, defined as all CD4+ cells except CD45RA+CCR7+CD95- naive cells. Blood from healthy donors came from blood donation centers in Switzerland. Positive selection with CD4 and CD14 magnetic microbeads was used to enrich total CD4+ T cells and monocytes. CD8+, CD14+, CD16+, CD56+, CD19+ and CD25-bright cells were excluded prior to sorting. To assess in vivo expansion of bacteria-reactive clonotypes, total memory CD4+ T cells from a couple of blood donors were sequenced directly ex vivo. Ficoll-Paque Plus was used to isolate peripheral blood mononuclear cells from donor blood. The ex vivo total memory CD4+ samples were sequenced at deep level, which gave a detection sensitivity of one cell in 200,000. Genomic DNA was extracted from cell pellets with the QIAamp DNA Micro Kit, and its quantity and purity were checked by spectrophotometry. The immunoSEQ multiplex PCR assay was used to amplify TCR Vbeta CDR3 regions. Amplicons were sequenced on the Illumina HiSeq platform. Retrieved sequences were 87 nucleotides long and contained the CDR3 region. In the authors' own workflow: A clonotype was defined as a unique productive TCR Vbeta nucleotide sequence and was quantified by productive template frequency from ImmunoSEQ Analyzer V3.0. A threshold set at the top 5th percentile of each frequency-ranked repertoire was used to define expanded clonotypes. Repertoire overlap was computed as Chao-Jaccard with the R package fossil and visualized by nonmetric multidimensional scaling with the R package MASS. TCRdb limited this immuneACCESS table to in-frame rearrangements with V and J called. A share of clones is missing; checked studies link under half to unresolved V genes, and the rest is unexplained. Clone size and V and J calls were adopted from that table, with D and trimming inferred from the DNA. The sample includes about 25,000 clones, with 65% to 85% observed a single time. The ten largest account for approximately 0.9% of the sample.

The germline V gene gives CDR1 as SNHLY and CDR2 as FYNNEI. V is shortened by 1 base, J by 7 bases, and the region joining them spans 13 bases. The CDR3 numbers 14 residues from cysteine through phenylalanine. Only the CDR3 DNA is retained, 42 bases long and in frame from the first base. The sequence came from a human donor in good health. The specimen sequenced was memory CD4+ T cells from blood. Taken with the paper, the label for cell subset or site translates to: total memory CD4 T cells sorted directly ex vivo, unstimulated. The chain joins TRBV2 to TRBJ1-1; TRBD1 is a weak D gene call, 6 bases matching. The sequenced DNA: TGTGCCAGCAGTGAAGGGGGGACACCTCTTGAAGCTTTCTTT. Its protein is CASSEGGTPLEAFF.